The entry below gives a single T cell receptor beta chain sequence along with its context. Antigen unknown. Germline V lookup: CDR1 KGHSH, CDR2 LQKENI. This CDR3 has 16 residues. The data belong to a study of neurological immune-mediated disorders. cDNA synthesis was performed by 5'RACE with 10-nucleotide random UMIs. MiXCR, applied by TCRdb to the 5' RACE reads, yields one record per CDR3 protein. This sample has approximately 65,000 distinct CDR3 sequences, with approximately 4.2% found just once. Study results and caveats: HTLV-1-associated myelopathy ranked highest for TCR clonal expansion and multiple sclerosis lowest, beneath healthy controls. Private repertoires in all groups were suggested, as expanded clones shared no CDR3 amino acid sequences across subjects.

Unsorted libraries used 2 million PBMCs kept at -80 degrees C. This chain connects TRBV18 to TRBJ2-7, with D perhaps TRBD1 (5 bases). The sample comprised PBMCs. The clonotype comes from a man aged 50-60 years with multiple sclerosis. CDR3 sequence (DNA): TGTGTCAGCTCACCCCAGGGTTTGCACAGCTCCTACGAGCAGTACGTC. Protein: CVSSPQGLHSSYEQYV.